The 20 T cell receptor beta chains presented below share a single source sample, sequenced in a study of cytomegalovirus exposure and HLA in healthy donors. Use of 60 Vbeta and 13 Jbeta primers characterized the PCR. Sequencing used immunoSEQ multiplex PCR; TCRdb keeps in-frame clones, though not all of them. The sample has 150,000 to 200,000 clones; around three quarters are singletons. The sequenced sample consisted of PBMCs. The source is a woman aged 45-59 years in good health and CMV-seronegative.

V and J are TRBV6-4 and TRBJ2-7, with 7 bases matching TRBD2. The CDR3 is 13 amino acids. The V gene end was trimmed by 0 bases and the J gene end by 4 bases; junction bases not matched to a gene: 0. Germline CDR1 reads MRHNA; CDR2 reads SNTAGT. The CDR3 loop reads CASSDSAGYEQYF. CDR3 nucleotide sequence: TGTGCCAGCAGTGACTCAGCGGGGTACGAGCAGTACTTC.

The gene calls are TRBV21-1 and TRBJ2-1; the D call of TRBD1 is as the table states it, not checked on the DNA. TRBV21-1 counts as a pseudogene. CDR3 length: 17 amino acids. The CDR3 bases are TGTGCCAGCAGCTCATGCAGGGAATATAGACCACAGAAGGAGCAGTTCTTC. It codes for CASSSCREYRPQKEQFF.

The chain uses TRBV28 and TRBJ1-1; 7 bases line up with TRBD1. The CDR3 length is 13 residues. Germline-derived CDR1 and CDR2 are MDHEN and SYDVKM. The trim removed 1 base at V and 11 bases at J, leaving 7 bases unmatched. Here the CDR3 DNA reads TGTGCCAGCAGTTTATATTCTCAACAGGGGGCTTTCTTT. Protein sequence: CASSLYSQQGAFF.

This sequence joins TRBV28 and TRBJ2-7; D is perhaps TRBD2 (7 bases). Trimming took 6 bases from V and 7 from J, leaving 22 bases between them. This CDR3 has 15 amino acids. Germline loops: CDR1 MDHEN, CDR2 SYDVKM. The CDR3 DNA reads TGTGCCAGCAGCCCACAGGGTCGGGGAGGGGTTGAGCAGTACTTC. It translates to CASSPQGRGGVEQYF.

The rearrangement joins TRBV5-1 to TRBJ1-4; no definite D call. Per the germline V gene, CDR1 is SGHRS and CDR2 is YFSETQ. Trimming pared 4 bases from V and 0 bases from J, leaving 10 bases between. There are 15 residues in the CDR3. CDR3 nucleotide sequence: TGCGCCAGCAGCCCTGACGGGGCAACTAATGAAAAACTGTTTTTT. It encodes CASSPDGATNEKLFF.

This clone was seen a single time. V is TRBV9 and J is TRBJ2-3; D may be TRBD2 (6 bases). The length of the CDR3 is 16 residues. Germline V CDR1 and CDR2: SGDLS, YYNGEE. V was shortened by 4 bases and J by 2 bases, with 17 bases between the two germline ends. CDR3 residues: CASSPPTSVFTDTQYF. The CDR3 DNA sequence: TGTGCCAGCAGCCCACCGACTAGTGTGTTCACAGATACGCAGTATTTT.

V gene TRBV4-3 combines with J gene TRBJ2-3, with 9 bases fitting TRBD2. With 0 bases clipped from V and 1 base from J, the junction kept 2 bases outside the gene matches. The CDR3 has 16 amino acids. Looked up from germline, CDR1 is LGHNA and CDR2 is YSLEER. The CDR3 nucleotides are TGCGCCAGCAGCCAAGAGCGGGGGGGGCGCACAGATACGCAGTATTTT. Protein product: CASSQERGGRTDTQYF.

This clone was recorded a few times. The chain employs TRBV19 and TRBJ2-7; 7 nucleotides match TRBD1. Germline CDR1 is LNHDA and CDR2 is SQIVND (reference sequence). V lost 3 bases, J lost 3 bases, and 5 bases stayed unmatched. This CDR3 is built from 14 residues. This chain's CDR3 is CASSMGPGGYEQYF. CDR3 DNA: TGTGCCAGTAGTATGGGCCCAGGGGGCTACGAGCAGTACTTC.

The chain joins TRBV7-2 to TRBJ2-1; TRBD2 matches 9 bases. Germline values: CDR1 SGHTA, CDR2 FQGNSA. V lost 3 bases and J lost 2; bases outside the gene matches: 5. This CDR3 has 16 residues. CDR3 amino acids: CASSLTIAGAYNEQFF. The CDR3 DNA reads as TGTGCCAGCAGCTTGACAATAGCGGGGGCCTACAATGAGCAGTTCTTC.

This clone was seen only a few times. CDR3 loop: CASSLTAGPQPQHF. DNA of the CDR3: TGTGCCAGCAGCTTAACAGCAGGGCCCCAGCCCCAGCATTTT. The chain is built from TRBV11-2 and TRBJ1-5; tentative D call: TRBD1 (5 bases). Trimming removed 2 bases at V and 7 bases at J, with 12 bases between. Germline CDR1 is SGHAT and CDR2 is FQNNGV. This CDR3 is 14 amino acids long.

This rearrangement joins TRBV19 to TRBJ1-5; maybe TRBD1 (5 bases). Germline values: CDR1 LNHDA, CDR2 SQIVND (reference sequence). The CDR3 contains 15 residues. Trimming cost V 5 bases and J 0 bases, with 11 bases left between them. CDR3 nucleotide sequence: TGTGCCAGTAGTCGGACACCCTTTAGCAATCAGCCCCAGCATTTT. Translation: CASSRTPFSNQPQHF.

The chain employs TRBV15 and TRBJ2-3, with a tentative D call TRBD1 (5 bases). Trimming pared 5 bases from V and 2 bases from J, leaving 14 bases between. Germline loops: CDR1 LNHNV, CDR2 YYDKDF (reference sequence). This CDR3 has 15 amino acids. This CDR3 is CATSPPTVLTDTQYF. CDR3 DNA sequence: TGTGCCACCAGCCCCCCGACAGTACTCACAGATACGCAGTATTTT.

This chain connects TRBV10-1 to TRBJ2-3; 12 bases match TRBD1. CDR3 length: 15 residues. V shed 5 bases and J 6 bases; nucleotides not matched to a gene: 6. Germline CDR1 and CDR2: WNHNN and SYGVQD (reference sequence). In nucleotides, the CDR3 is TGCGCCAGCAGTCGGGACAGGGGGCTATTGGATACGCAGTATTTT. Amino acid sequence: CASSRDRGLLDTQYF.

In this sample, this clone turned up once. CDR3 sequence reads: CASSERGQGDGYTF. The CDR3 DNA reads TGTGCCAGCAGTGAACGGGGACAGGGGGACGGCTACACCTTC. The chain links TRBV6-1 to TRBJ1-2; TRBD1 matches 11 bases. CDR3 length: 14 residues. Germline CDR1 reads MNHNS; CDR2 reads SASEGT. V gave up 2 bases and J gave up 8 bases; unmatched junction bases: 4.

This clone was observed a single time. The chain couples TRBV30 to TRBJ2-5; a possible D gene is TRBD1 (5 bases). CDR3 length equals 14 residues. Trimming cost V 0 bases and J 5 bases, with 13 bases left between them. Germline lookup yields CDR1 GTSNPN and CDR2 SVGIG (reference sequence). CDR3 sequence reads: CAWSVVGVGETQYF. The CDR3, as DNA: TGTGCCTGGAGTGTGGTAGGGGTCGGGGAGACCCAGTACTTC.

This rearrangement joins TRBV15 to TRBJ2-2; 8 bases are a match to TRBD1. CDR3 length equals 16 residues. The trim removed 0 bases at V and 4 bases at J, leaving 4 bases unmatched. Per the germline V gene, CDR1 is LNHNV and CDR2 is YYDKDF (reference sequence). Here the CDR3 reads CATSRDLTGGTGELFF. The CDR3 DNA follows: TGTGCCACCAGCAGAGACCTAACAGGGGGCACCGGGGAGCTGTTTTTT.

Only a few counts were recorded for this clone. V and J are TRBV4-3 and TRBJ2-7, with 9 bases matching TRBD2. V dropped 0 bases and J dropped 5; count of bases not matched to a gene: 5. The CDR3 loop spans 15 amino acids. Germline lookup yields CDR1 LGHNA and CDR2 YSLEER. CDR3 in amino acids: CASSQDRPSGDEQYF. The CDR3 bases are TGCGCCAGCAGCCAAGATCGGCCTAGCGGGGACGAGCAGTACTTC.

The chain has TRBV19 and TRBJ1-2; 9 bases are shared with TRBD1. V was clipped by 3 bases and J by 5 bases; unmatched bases: 13. Germline V gene data show CDR1 as LNHDA and CDR2 as SQIVND (reference sequence). CDR3 size: 17 residues. The CDR3 DNA follows: TGTGCCAGTAGTATTCGCGGAACAGGGGGCGGATGGTATGGCTACACCTTC. Its protein is CASSIRGTGGGWYGYTF.

The genes are TRBV4-3 and TRBJ2-7; 11 bases map to TRBD2. Germline V gene lookup returns CDR1 LGHNA and CDR2 YSLEER. Trimming took 0 bases from V and 0 from J; bases not matched to a gene: 1. This CDR3 comprises 16 residues. The CDR3 sequence: CASSQELAGVSYEQYF. For the CDR3, the DNA is TGCGCCAGCAGCCAAGAACTAGCGGGGGTCTCCTACGAGCAGTACTTC.

CDR3 nucleotides: TGTGCCAGCAGACTCGGGACAGGGGGAACTATGGGTGGCTACACCTTC. Its protein is CASRLGTGGTMGGYTF. The genes are TRBV28 and TRBJ1-2; 11 nucleotides line up with TRBD1. Germline V gene data show CDR1 as MDHEN and CDR2 as SYDVKM. Unmatched junction bases numbered 13, after V lost 6 bases and J lost 7 bases. The CDR3 sequence is 16 residues long.